This entry is about one T cell receptor beta chain. Its antigen is as yet unknown. Those who donated were healthy bone marrow donors. The data are from a study of cytomegalovirus exposure and HLA in healthy donors. Study in general: The study's early data release held 75 million to 95 million unique TCRs from HLA-typed donors.

General study points: Accounts indicate the classifier identified cytomegalovirus status with strong specificity and sensitivity. There were a few CMV-associated chains whose specificity for CMV antigens was confirmed in vitro.

PCR involved 60 Vbeta and 13 Jbeta primers. This table comes from immunoSEQ multiplex PCR, and its TCRdb copy is limited to in-frame clones, with some not included. This table has about 100,000 clones, more than 75% appearing once. The clonotype originates from a woman aged 50 to 60 in good health and CMV-seropositive. Sequencing used PBMCs.

The CDR3 region is CAISERDRDAGYTF. Written as DNA, the CDR3 is TGTGCCATCAGTGAGAGGGACAGGGATGCTGGCTACACCTTC. The rearrangement uses TRBV10-3 and TRBJ1-2, with TRBD1 matching 9 bases. The CDR3 sequence is 14 residues long. Trimming removed 2 bases from V and 7 bases from J; junction bases left unmatched: 5. CDR1 and CDR2 from the germline V gene are ENHRY and SYGVKD.